A selection of T cell receptor beta chains follows, all from one sample in a study of identical twins. TCRdb analysed the 5' RACE reads with MiXCR anew, one entry per CDR3 protein. The profile shows 260,000 or so distinct CDR3 sequences, 7% to 8.5% of them singletons. This same sample was also taken into another study, of yellow fever vaccine responses in identical twins.

Sample: CD8+ T cells sorted from blood. Receptors originate from a woman aged 18-35 years in good health. CDR3s include the opening cysteine and the closing phenylalanine or tryptophan. D genes are given only for firm matches. Rows give clone size only sometimes, using once, few, many, or a class for an expanded clone.

>TRBV4-1|TRBJ2-7|16|few|TRBD2
CASSNLPGSGTYEQYF
TGCGCCAGCAGCAACCTTCCGGGTAGCGGGACCTACGAGCAGTACTTC
>TRBV27|TRBJ2-1|13|many|-
CASSLGQGYEQFF
TGTGCCAGCAGTTTAGGCCAGGGCTATGAGCAGTTCTTC
>TRBV4-1|TRBJ1-1|15|-|-
CASSEEGSGVAEAFF
TGCGCCAGCAGCGAAGAGGGGTCTGGGGTCGCTGAAGCTTTCTTT
>TRBV7-9|TRBJ2-5|17|many|TRBD2
CASSLASSGRDQETQYF
TGTGCCAGCAGCTTAGCGTCTAGCGGGAGGGACCAAGAGACCCAGTACTTC
>TRBV15|TRBJ2-1|13|many|-
CATSRENYNEQFF
TGTGCCACCAGCAGAGAAAACTACAATGAGCAGTTCTTC
>TRBV11-1|TRBJ2-2|12|-|-
CASSPGNGELFF
TGTGCCAGCAGCCCAGGGAACGGGGAGCTGTTTTTT
>TRBV27|TRBJ2-1|16|-|TRBD2
CASKPSAGGPYNEQFF
TGTGCCAGCAAACCTTCAGCGGGAGGGCCGTACAATGAGCAGTTCTTC
>TRBV7-9|TRBJ2-5|13|many|-
CASSLSLGETQYF
TGTGCCAGCAGCTTATCTCTCGGAGAGACCCAGTACTTC
>TRBV20-1|TRBJ2-7|15|many|TRBD1
CSARDRDRSSYEQYF
TGCAGTGCTAGAGATAGGGACAGGAGCTCCTACGAGCAGTACTTC
>TRBV4-1|TRBJ2-2|12|few|-
CGTASNTGELFF
TGCGGGACAGCCTCGAACACCGGGGAGCTGTTTTTT
>TRBV28|TRBJ2-6|14|many|-
CASISGTGANVLTF
TGTGCCAGCATATCAGGTACTGGGGCCAACGTCCTGACTTTC
>TRBV6-5|TRBJ1-2|15|-|-
CASSYSTHGGYGYTF
TGTGCCAGCAGTTACTCGACACATGGGGGGTATGGCTACACCTTC
>TRBV27|TRBJ2-3|16|-|TRBD2
CASSLSSSGNTDTQYF
TGTGCCAGCAGTTTAAGTTCTAGCGGGAACACAGATACGCAGTATTTT